This TCR beta chain was profiled in a study of T cells after posttransplantation cyclophosphamide. The CDR3 loop spans 13 amino acids. Germline-derived CDR1 and CDR2 are MNHEY and SMNVEV (reference sequence). V was trimmed by 3 bases and J by 4 bases, leaving 7 bases between them. Some clones are missing from TCRdb's copy, which holds only in-frame ones; the method was immunoSEQ multiplex PCR. The table shows about 52,000 clones, with 85% to 95% occurring only once. The V and J genes are TRBV27 and TRBJ2-1; a weak D match, TRBD2 (5 bases). This TCR derives from a woman aged 30 to 39 in good health and a related stem cell transplant donor. Source material: PBMCs. The CDR3 DNA reads TGTGCCAGCAGTTTTCGGGATTACAATGAGCAGTTCTTC. It translates to CASSFRDYNEQFF.